Sequencing of this T cell receptor (beta chain) was carried out in a study of T-cell memory formation after mild COVID-19. Points from the study as a whole: Clones contracting day 15 to 85 were balanced CD4/CD8; later expanders leaned CD4+. Cross-reactive memory seemingly joined, as some responding clones were found in pre-infection memory.

The CDR3 runs 14 residues. The germline V gene has CDR1 MNHEY and CDR2 SVGEGT. V lost 4 bases, J lost 6 bases, and 13 bases lay in between. There are a few counts of this clonotype. What it recognizes is unknown. It was 5'RACE with constant-segment primers that produced the TCR alpha and TCR beta cDNA libraries, which carried sample barcodes and UMIs. MiXCR, run by TCRdb on the 5' RACE reads, gives a single entry per CDR3 protein. The table has hundreds of thousands of distinct CDR3 sequences, approximately 16% seen once. This TCR came from a man aged 18 to 30 who had mild COVID-19 (a few samples of this study predate the infection). Cell type and time point are not known. What was sequenced was PBMCs or a T cell subset sorted from them (not recorded which). The V and J genes are TRBV6-2 or TRBV6-3 and TRBJ2-1, with D perhaps assigned TRBD1 or TRBD2 (6 bases each). The CDR3 sequence: CASSSTRGVNEQFF. DNA for the CDR3: TGTGCCAGCAGTTCAACGAGGGGGGTCAATGAGCAGTTCTTC.